A selection of T cell receptor beta chains follows, all from one sample in a study of cytomegalovirus exposure and HLA in healthy donors. Sequencing was performed with immunoSEQ multiplex PCR; in TCRdb, only in-frame clones are kept and a portion is missing. The sample holds roughly 150,000 clones, about four fifths seen once. The sample was PBMCs. These TCRs come from a man aged 25 to 40 in good health. Both conserved end residues are part of each CDR3. The D gene is left open where the match is weak. Size is stated for part of the rows, as once, few or many counts, or as a class when the clone is expanded.

v_gene	d_gene	j_gene	abundance	CDR3aa	CDR3nt
TRBV4-1	.	TRBJ1-5	.	CASSQEPQGLAQPQHF	TGCGCCAGCAGCCAAGAACCACAGGGCCTAGCTCAGCCCCAGCATTTT
TRBV14	.	TRBJ1-3	.	CASSLFTGHPGNTIYF	TGTGCCAGCAGCCTTTTTACCGGACATCCTGGAAACACCATATATTTT
TRBV19	.	TRBJ1-1	once	CASSIRRGEAFF	TGTGCCAGTAGTATACGGAGGGGTGAAGCTTTCTTT
TRBV7-6	TRBD2	TRBJ2-1	.	CASSALAGSYNEQFF	TGTGCCAGCAGCGCACTAGCGGGCTCGTACAATGAGCAGTTCTTC
TRBV6-1	.	TRBJ1-2	.	CASSEAHGGPRYGYTF	TGTGCCAGCAGTGAAGCGCACGGGGGACCCCGCTATGGCTACACCTTC
TRBV7-9	TRBD2	TRBJ2-7	.	CASSPDEGGLAGNSVQYF	TGTGCCAGCAGTCCCGACGAGGGGGGACTAGCGGGAAATTCTGTGCAGTACTTC
TRBV19	TRBD2	TRBJ2-4	.	CASRAPSGSPKNIQYF	TGTGCCAGTAGGGCCCCTAGCGGGAGTCCCAAAAACATTCAGTACTTC
TRBV7-8	TRBD2	TRBJ2-7	.	CASSSRWEGSYEQYF	TGTGCCAGCAGCTCCCGGTGGGAGGGGTCCTACGAGCAGTACTTC
TRBV7-8	TRBD2	TRBJ2-7	.	CASSQPGLAMGSDEQYF	TGTGCCAGCAGCCAACCGGGACTAGCGATGGGGTCGGACGAGCAGTACTTC
TRBV7-2	.	TRBJ2-2	.	CASSFVLTNTGELFF	TGTGCCAGCAGCTTTGTTCTAACGAACACCGGGGAGCTGTTTTTT
TRBV9	.	TRBJ1-5	.	CASSGTDNQPQHF	TGTGCCAGCAGCGGGACAGACAATCAGCCCCAGCATTTT
TRBV9	.	TRBJ2-1	.	CASSGEGGYNEQFF	TGTGCCAGCAGCGGTGAGGGTGGCTACAATGAGCAGTTCTTC
TRBV7-9	TRBD1	TRBJ2-7	.	CASSPLGTGIVEGYEQYF	TGTGCCAGCAGCCCCTTGGGGACAGGGATAGTTGAGGGCTACGAGCAGTACTTC